A selection of T cell receptor beta chains follows, all from one sample in a study of cytomegalovirus exposure and HLA in healthy donors. Data came from immunoSEQ multiplex PCR; TCRdb stores just in-frame clones and leaves some out. The sample lists roughly 130,000 clones, roughly 88% occurring once. Material for sequencing was PBMCs. The receptors shown here come from a woman aged 18-29 years in good health and CMV-seropositive. Both conserved end residues are part of each CDR3. Fields, in order: D gene, V gene, clone size, J gene, CDR3 DNA, CDR3 protein. D genes are given only for firm matches. Rows may omit the clone size; those that give it use once, few, many or a size class.

.	TRBV27	.	TRBJ2-1	TGTGCCAGCAGACTAAGTGGATACAATGAGCAGTTCTTC	CASRLSGYNEQFF
.	TRBV30	.	TRBJ1-4	TGTGCCTGGCAGACAGCCCCTAATGAAAAACTGTTTTTT	CAWQTAPNEKLFF
TRBD1	TRBV5-1	.	TRBJ1-2	TGCGCCAGCAGTTCTGGACAGGGCTCATATGGCTACACCTTC	CASSSGQGSYGYTF
.	TRBV29-1	.	TRBJ2-2	TGCAGCGCAAGATTTATCCTAGAGAACACCGGGGAGCTGTTTTTT	CSARFILENTGELFF
.	TRBV10-1	.	TRBJ2-1	TGCGCCAGCAGTGAGTCGTTAGGAGGAGCATACAATGAGCAGTTCTTC	CASSESLGGAYNEQFF
TRBD2	TRBV7-3	.	TRBJ2-3	TGTGCCAGCAGCATCCTAGCGGGGGCTGCAGATACGCAGTATTTT	CASSILAGAADTQYF
.	TRBV27	.	TRBJ2-2	TGTGCGGCGGGCGGCCAAGCGAACACCGGGGAGCTGTTTTTT	CAAGGQANTGELFF
.	TRBV5-6	.	TRBJ2-1	TGTGCCAGCAGCTTGGAGACTCCTTACAATGAGCAGTTCTTC	CASSLETPYNEQFF
.	TRBV30	.	TRBJ1-1	TGTGCCTGGGGGCGGTCGGGAAACACTGAAGCTTTCTTT	CAWGRSGNTEAFF
TRBD2	TRBV5-5	.	TRBJ2-5	TGTGCCAGCAGCTTGGGAGTAGCGGGGGGGCCGGAGCAGTACTTC	CASSLGVAGGPEQYF
.	TRBV19	.	TRBJ1-1	TGTGCCAGTACCCTTGAGCCGCGTGTGAACACTGAAGCTTTCTTT	CASTLEPRVNTEAFF
TRBD1	TRBV12-5	.	TRBJ1-2	TGTGCTAGTGGTTTGGTACGGAGCGGACAGGGGGCGCCCGACTATGGCTACACCTTC	CASGLVRSGQGAPDYGYTF
.	TRBV25-1	.	TRBJ2-7	TGTGCCAGCAGTGTCGGTCCCTGGCAGTACTTC	CASSVGPWQYF
.	TRBV25-1	few	TRBJ2-2	TGTGCCAGCAGTCCGTTCTACAGCGACGAACAGGCCGGGGAGCTGTTTTTT	CASSPFYSDEQAGELFF
TRBD1	TRBV2	.	TRBJ2-1	TGTGCCAGCAGCGGGACAGATAACCAGTTCTTC	CASSGTDNQFF
TRBD2	TRBV5-1	.	TRBJ2-7	TGCGCCAGCAGCTTGGAAACGAGCGGGGGCGTTTACGAGCAGTACTTC	CASSLETSGGVYEQYF
.	TRBV2	.	TRBJ2-3	TGTGCCAGCAGTACCCCCAGCGGGACGCAGTATTTT	CASSTPSGTQYF
.	TRBV7-3	.	TRBJ2-1	TGTGCCAGCAGCTTCAATTCGGACAATGAGCAGTTCTTC	CASSFNSDNEQFF
.	TRBV27	.	TRBJ2-7	TGTGCCAGCAGGCGGGACAGCTCCTACGAGCAGTACTTC	CASRRDSSYEQYF
TRBD2	TRBV7-9	once	TRBJ2-1	TGTGCCAGCAGCTCTCGGACTAGCCCCTCCTACAATGAGCAGTTCTTC	CASSSRTSPSYNEQFF
.	TRBV2	.	TRBJ2-7	TGTGCCAGCAGTGAAGGGGCCCGCGAGCAGTACTTC	CASSEGAREQYF
.	TRBV5-1	.	TRBJ1-3	TGCGCCAGCAGCTTGAATGAGGGAAACACCATATATTTT	CASSLNEGNTIYF
.	TRBV7-3	.	TRBJ2-3	TGTGCCAGCAGCCCTTCGGCGGCCACAGATACGCAGTATTTT	CASSPSAATDTQYF
TRBD1	TRBV10-3	.	TRBJ1-1	TGTGCCATCAGTGGGACAGGGGGAACTGAAGCTTTCTTT	CAISGTGGTEAFF
.	TRBV7-6	.	TRBJ1-4	TGTGCCAGCAGCTTAATGGTCGGGGGGGCCACGAATCCTAATGAAAAACTGTTTTTT	CASSLMVGGATNPNEKLFF
.	TRBV28	.	TRBJ1-1	TGTGCCAGCACCGGACAGTTACTCACTGAAGCTTTCTTT	CASTGQLLTEAFF
.	TRBV27	.	TRBJ1-2	TGTGCCAGCAGTTTTCGTACGGCAGGGAGGGAGAACTATGGCTACACCTTC	CASSFRTAGRENYGYTF
TRBD1	TRBV28	.	TRBJ2-1	TGTGCCACAGACATCACAGGGGCAGAGCAGTTCTTC	CATDITGAEQFF
.	TRBV7-2	.	TRBJ1-5	TGTGCCAGCAGCTTAGCGGGGGCGCCCAATCAGCCCCAGCATTTT	CASSLAGAPNQPQHF
.	TRBV6-5	.	TRBJ2-7	TGTGCCAGCACTCTCGGGTACGAGCAGTACTTC	CASTLGYEQYF
TRBD2	TRBV13	.	TRBJ2-7	TGTGCCAGCAGCATAACTAGCGGGGGGACCTACGAGCAGTACTTC	CASSITSGGTYEQYF
.	TRBV5-4	.	TRBJ2-5	TGTGCCAGCAGCGGAACAGGTACGGGAGAGACCCAGTACTTC	CASSGTGTGETQYF
.	TRBV27	once	TRBJ2-3	TGTGCCAGCAGCAGTCCCGGGATTCCGAGCACAGATACGCAGTATTTT	CASSSPGIPSTDTQYF
.	TRBV6-6	once	TRBJ1-3	TGTGCCAGCAGTTACTCGCGGGGGAACTCTGGAAACACCATATATTTT	CASSYSRGNSGNTIYF
.	TRBV5-6	.	TRBJ1-1	TGTGCCAGCAGCTTGGCCCCGGTCACTGAAGCTTTCTTT	CASSLAPVTEAFF
.	TRBV6-5	.	TRBJ1-5	TGTGCCAGCAGTTATGGGAGTAATCAGCCCCAGCATTTT	CASSYGSNQPQHF
TRBD1	TRBV28	few	TRBJ2-7	TGTGCCAGCCGCCTGGGACAGGTCTACGAGCAGTACTTC	CASRLGQVYEQYF
.	TRBV29-1	.	TRBJ1-1	TGCAGCGTATCTGGGAGGAACACTGAAGCTTTCTTT	CSVSGRNTEAFF
.	TRBV10-2	.	TRBJ1-5	TGCGCCAGCAGTGAGGAGGGACAGCCCCAGCATTTT	CASSEEGQPQHF
.	TRBV6-1	.	TRBJ1-1	TGTGCCAGCAGTGACGACCGAACGCGGGGGACGGCTTTCTTT	CASSDDRTRGTAFF
TRBD1	TRBV7-9	.	TRBJ2-5	TGTGCCAGCAGCTTAGGACAGGGGGCAATTGAGACCCAGTACTTC	CASSLGQGAIETQYF
.	TRBV5-5	.	TRBJ1-5	TGTGCCAGCAGCCTTTGGAGTTATAGCAATCAGCCCCAGCATTTT	CASSLWSYSNQPQHF
.	TRBV5-4	.	TRBJ2-1	TGTGCCAGCAGCTTGGTAGCTCCCTACAATGAGCAGTTCTTC	CASSLVAPYNEQFF
TRBD2	TRBV11-2	.	TRBJ2-7	TGTGCCAGCAGCTTACTAGCGGGCGACTACGAGCAGTACTTC	CASSLLAGDYEQYF
TRBD1	TRBV27	.	TRBJ1-2	TGTGCCAGCAGCAACCATGAAACAGGGGATGGCTACACCTTC	CASSNHETGDGYTF
TRBD2	TRBV4-1	.	TRBJ2-2	TGCGCCAGCAGCCAACCGCGACTAGCGGGGGGGGCCGGGGAGCTGTTTTTT	CASSQPRLAGGAGELFF
TRBD1	TRBV28	once	TRBJ2-7	TGTGCCAGCCGTCTGAGGGGGCGGTCCGAGCAGTACTTC	CASRLRGRSEQYF
TRBD1	TRBV6-4	.	TRBJ1-1	TGTGCCAGCAGGGTGGGACAGGAAGCTTTCTTT	CASRVGQEAFF
.	TRBV9	.	TRBJ2-1	TGTGCCAGCAGCGTAGACGGGGGGCAGTACAATGAGCAGTTCTTC	CASSVDGGQYNEQFF
.	TRBV5-4	.	TRBJ1-3	TGTGCCAGCAGCCCCCGCCACGGGGTTGCTGGAAACACCATATATTTT	CASSPRHGVAGNTIYF
TRBD2	TRBV6-1	.	TRBJ2-2	TGTGCCAGCAGTGAAGCCGGGTGGAGGACTAGCCCCGGGGAGCTGTTTTTT	CASSEAGWRTSPGELFF
.	TRBV4-1	.	TRBJ2-7	TGCGCCAGCAGCCAAGACGGCGAGCAGTACTTC	CASSQDGEQYF
.	TRBV27	few	TRBJ2-3	.	CASSSSTRLGDTQYF
.	TRBV2	.	TRBJ2-5	TGTGCCAGCAGCGCGGGACTCCAAGAGACCCAGTACTTC	CASSAGLQETQYF
TRBD2	TRBV6-6	.	TRBJ2-5	TGTGCCAGCAGGCCGGAGCGGGGGGGCCGCTTGTACTTC	CASRPERGGRLYF
.	TRBV19	once	TRBJ1-2	TGTGCCAGTACCAACAAAGGCGGGGCAGAAAAAGGCTACACCTTC	CASTNKGGAEKGYTF
.	TRBV27	.	TRBJ2-7	TGTGCCAGCGGTCCCCTTGCGAGCTACGAGCAGTACTTC	CASGPLASYEQYF
.	TRBV7-7	once	TRBJ2-7	TGTGCCAGCAGCGCCCTGGGGGCGGACGAGCAGTACTTC	CASSALGADEQYF